Below, 11 T cell receptor beta chains from the same sample are listed, as sequenced in a study of T cell repertoires in cytomegalovirus infection. MiXCR, run by TCRdb on the reads, gives a single entry per CDR3 protein. The sample carries 700,000 to 850,000 distinct CDR3 sequences, approximately 30% recorded once. Their recognized antigens are unknown. The material sequenced was cultured CD8+ T cells from PBMCs, taken from culture after CMV antigen stimulation. Every receptor here comes from a human donor in good health (CMV status not recorded). Some clones in this sample may be carry-over from other donors' samples.

The chain recombines TRBV6-1 with TRBJ2-2; D ambiguous. Germline V gene data show CDR1 as MNHNS and CDR2 as SASEGT. There are 14 residues in the CDR3. Trimming stripped 5 bases from V and 4 bases from J, with 11 bases between. Written as DNA, the CDR3 is TGTGCCAGCAGTCCTATCCTAGGCACCGGGGAGCTGTTTTTT. Its translation: CASSPILGTGELFF.

This clonotype was seen repeatedly, ten times or more. The rearrangement links TRBV7-6 to TRBJ2-1; D is perhaps TRBD1 (6 bases). Trimming shortened V by 1 base and J by 13 bases, and 14 bases separated the two germline ends. Germline lookup yields CDR1 SGHVS and CDR2 FNYEAQ. The CDR3 spans 13 residues. CDR3 loop: CASSLGDRPSQFF. CDR3 sequence (DNA): TGTGCCAGCAGCTTAGGCGACAGGCCCAGCCAGTTCTTC. Full variable domain (missing parts from reference TRBV7-6 and TRBJ2-1): GAGVSQSPRYKVTKRGQDVALRCDPISGHVSLYWYRQALGQGPEFLTYFNYEAQQDKSGLPNDRFSAERPEGSISTLTIQRTEQRDSAMYRCASSLGDRPSQFFGPGTRLTVL.

The chain employs TRBV13 and TRBJ1-5, with D perhaps TRBD1 (5 bases). Per the germline V gene, CDR1 is PRHDT and CDR2 is FYEKMQ (reference sequence). Trimming removed 5 bases at V and 5 bases at J, with 16 bases between. CDR3 length: 15 residues. The CDR3 DNA reads as TGTGCCAGCAGCCGAAGATGGGGCGAAGATCAGCCCCAGCATTTT. It is translated as CASSRRWGEDQPQHF.

The chain has TRBV6-1 and TRBJ1-2, with D tentatively TRBD1 (5 bases). The length of the CDR3 is 15 residues. The V gene's germline CDR1 is MNHNS and CDR2 SASEGT. The V end lost 5 bases, the J end lost 2 bases, and 15 bases lay between the germline ends. The CDR3 spells CASSPRSRGNYGYTF. As DNA, the CDR3 is TGTGCCAGCAGTCCCCGGAGCCGGGGCAACTATGGCTACACCTTC.

The CDR3 spells CASLGQGKGLSYEQYV. CDR3 DNA: TGTGCCAGCTTGGGACAGGGGAAGGGCCTCTCCTACGAGCAGTACGTC. This chain uses TRBV6-1 with TRBJ2-7, with 10 bases aligning to TRBD1. Germline V gene sequence: CDR1 MNHNS, CDR2 SASEGT. V lost 8 bases and J lost 0; bases outside the gene matches: 10. The CDR3 spans 16 residues.

J is TRBJ1-2 and V is TRBV12-3 or TRBV12-4; D possibly corresponds to TRBD1 (6 bases). V dropped 3 bases and J dropped 3 bases, with 20 bases sitting between them. There are 17 residues in the CDR3. As DNA, the CDR3 is TGTGCCAGCAGTTTCTTTTATACAGGGTTGGGAGACTATGGCTACACCTTC. It is translated as CASSFFYTGLGDYGYTF.

This rearrangement joins TRBV7-9 to TRBJ2-6; the D is unclear. V gave up 4 bases and J gave up 5 bases, with 3 bases separating them. Germline CDR1 is SEHNR and CDR2 is FQNEAQ (reference sequence). The CDR3 has 12 amino acids. CDR3 DNA sequence: TGTGCCAGCAGCTCAAGGGCCAACGTCCTGACTTTC. It specifies CASSSRANVLTF.

This clonotype was counted many times. The V gene is TRBV7-9, the J gene TRBJ2-1, with no clear D. This CDR3 contains 11 residues. Germline CDR1 SEHNR, CDR2 FQNEAQ (reference sequence). Deletions cut 5 bases from V and 6 bases from J, with 5 bases between. The DNA of the CDR3 is TGTGCCAGCAGCACCCTCAATGAGCAGTTCTTC. Residues: CASSTLNEQFF.

The chain recombines TRBV20-1 with TRBJ2-7, with a possible D match to TRBD1 (8 bases). Germline lookup yields CDR1 DFQATT and CDR2 SNEGSKA (reference sequence). The CDR3 sequence is 14 residues long. Trimming left V 3 bases short and J 3 bases short, with 15 bases between. CDR3 bases: TGCAGTGCTAGGGACAGGGAGGGCCACTACGAGCAGTACGTC. The encoded protein is CSARDREGHYEQYV.

Notes on this clonotype: The junction departs from the called germline gene at one end, perhaps through a read error. The chain uses TRBV6-5 and TRBJ2-7; the D gene is possibly TRBD1 (5 bases). This CDR3 has 12 amino acids. From germline, CDR1 is MNHEY and CDR2 SVGAGI. This CDR3 reads CTSQGASYEQYF. The DNA of the CDR3 is TGTACCAGCCAGGGTGCCTCCTACGAGCAGTACTTC.

V gene TRBV20-1 combines with J gene TRBJ1-5; D perhaps matches TRBD1 (6 bases). The CDR3 spans 13 residues. The V and J ends lost 2 bases and 4 bases respectively, with 9 bases between them. Germline loops: CDR1 DFQATT, CDR2 SNEGSKA (reference sequence). CDR3 DNA: TGCAGTGCTAGACAGGGGAAGAATCAGCCCCAGCATTTT. This encodes CSARQGKNQPQHF.